This T cell receptor (beta chain) was obtained from a study of OX40 agonist ivuxolimab in advanced cancers. V trimming: 1 base; J trimming: 4 bases; junction bases outside the gene matches: 8. CDR1 is SGHNT, CDR2 YENEEA, per germline. The CDR3 runs to 17 residues. This clone appeared a single time. Profiled with immunoSEQ multiplex PCR; TCRdb holds only in-frame clones, not every one. The table includes about 50,000 clones, roughly 93% detected once. This TCR came from an adult with an advanced solid tumor such as melanoma, head and neck, liver or kidney cancer. V is TRBV11-3 and J is TRBJ2-1; TRBD2 aligns across 9 bases. The specimen was CD4+ or CD8+ T cells sorted from blood, collected in a trial of the OX40 agonist ivuxolimab. DNA of the CDR3: TGTGCCAGCAGCTTAGGATCCCTAGCGGGGATGTACAATGAGCAGTTCTTC. Translated: CASSLGSLAGMYNEQFF.